This TCR beta chain was captured in a study of glioma-infiltrating T cells. Findings and limits, study-wide: Gliomas, especially low-grade, showed above-expected tissue-blood divergence; non-neoplastic patients showed below.

Using RNA template, CDR3s of TCR alpha and beta were amplified with iRepertoire arm-PCR. TCRdb passed the multiplex PCR reads through MiXCR, listing each CDR3 protein once. Of about 140,000 distinct CDR3 sequences in the sample, roughly two fifths were seen once. About this clonotype itself: What it recognizes is unknown.

In germline, CDR1 is SQVTM, CDR2 ANQGSEA. The V gene lost 7 bases and the J gene lost 2 bases, with 13 bases spanning the gap. The length of the CDR3 is 13 residues. The receptor was derived from a human donor with low-grade glioma or glioblastoma, undergoing nonglioma brain surgery, or in good health (not recorded which). J is TRBJ2-3 and V is TRBV29-1; either TRBD1 or TRBD2 may supply D (5 bases each). Sequenced input: glioma tissue, nonneoplastic brain tissue, or PBMCs (not recorded which). This chain's CDR3 is CSAGLQFTDTQYF. CDR3 nucleotides: TGCAGCGCGGGGCTTCAATTCACAGATACGCAGTATTTT.